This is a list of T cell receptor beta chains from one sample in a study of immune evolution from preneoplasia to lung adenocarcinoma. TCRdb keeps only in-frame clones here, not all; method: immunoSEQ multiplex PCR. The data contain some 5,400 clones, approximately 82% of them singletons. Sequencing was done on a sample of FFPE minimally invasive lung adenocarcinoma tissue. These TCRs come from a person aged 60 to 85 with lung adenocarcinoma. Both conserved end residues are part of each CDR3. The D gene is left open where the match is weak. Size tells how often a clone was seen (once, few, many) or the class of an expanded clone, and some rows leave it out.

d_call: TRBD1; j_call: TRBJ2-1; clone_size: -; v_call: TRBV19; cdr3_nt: TGTGCCAGTAGTAGCCGGACAGGCGAATTCAATGAGCAGTTCTTC; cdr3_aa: CASSSRTGEFNEQFF
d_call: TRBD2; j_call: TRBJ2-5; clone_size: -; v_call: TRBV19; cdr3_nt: TGTGCCAGTAGTATTGTTTCCAGCGGGGGACAAGAGACCCAGTACTTC; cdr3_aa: CASSIVSSGGQETQYF
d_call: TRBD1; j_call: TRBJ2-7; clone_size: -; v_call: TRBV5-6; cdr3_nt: TGTGCCAGCAGCCCCCCCGGACAGGCAAACTTC; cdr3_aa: CASSPPGQANF
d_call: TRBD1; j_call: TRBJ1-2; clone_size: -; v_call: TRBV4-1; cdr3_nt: TGCGCCAGCAGCCAAAGGACAGGGTTTATTGGCTACACCTTC; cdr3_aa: CASSQRTGFIGYTF
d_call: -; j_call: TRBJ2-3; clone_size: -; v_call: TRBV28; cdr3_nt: TGTGCCAGCACCCTAGGCCGGACTCCAAACACAGATACGCAGTATTTT; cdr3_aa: CASTLGRTPNTDTQYF
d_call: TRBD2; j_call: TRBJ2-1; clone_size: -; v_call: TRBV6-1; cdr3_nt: TGTGCCAGCAGTGAAACTAGCGGGGCTCCATTGGAGCAGTTCTTC; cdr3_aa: CASSETSGAPLEQFF
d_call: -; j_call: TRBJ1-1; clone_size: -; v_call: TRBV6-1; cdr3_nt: TGTGCCAGCAGTGGAAGGGGGGGCAGGGGTCTTGAAGCTTTCTTT; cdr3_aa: CASSGRGGRGLEAFF
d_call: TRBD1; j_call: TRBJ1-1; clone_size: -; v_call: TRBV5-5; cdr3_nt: TGTGCCAGCAGCTTTTGGGACAGGGGGACTGAAGCTTTCTTT; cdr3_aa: CASSFWDRGTEAFF
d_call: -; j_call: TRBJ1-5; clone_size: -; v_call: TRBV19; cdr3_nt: TGTGCCAGTAGTTCGACAGACCTTAGCAATCAGCCCCAGCATTTT; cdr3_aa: CASSSTDLSNQPQHF
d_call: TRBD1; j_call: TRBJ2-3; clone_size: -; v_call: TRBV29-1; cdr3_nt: TGCAGCGTCGTGAATGTTCAGGGGGCAACCGATACGCAGTATTTT; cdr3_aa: CSVVNVQGATDTQYF
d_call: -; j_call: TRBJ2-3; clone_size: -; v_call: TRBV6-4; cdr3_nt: TGTGCCAGCAGTGATTTGGGGGGAGGCACAGATACGCAGTATTTT; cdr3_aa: CASSDLGGGTDTQYF
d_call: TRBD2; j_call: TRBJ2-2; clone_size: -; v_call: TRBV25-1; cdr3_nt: TGTGCCAGCAGTGTAGTGGAAGGGAGGGCCGCGAACACCGGGGAGCTGTTTTTT; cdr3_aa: CASSVVEGRAANTGELFF
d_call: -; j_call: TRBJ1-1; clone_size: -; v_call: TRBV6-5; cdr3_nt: TGTGCCAGCAGTTCAGGACAGAACACTGAAGCTTTCTTT; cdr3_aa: CASSSGQNTEAFF
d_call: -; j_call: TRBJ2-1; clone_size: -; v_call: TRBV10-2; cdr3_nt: TGCGCCAGCAGTGGCGGAAACAATGAGCAGTTCTTC; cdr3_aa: CASSGGNNEQFF
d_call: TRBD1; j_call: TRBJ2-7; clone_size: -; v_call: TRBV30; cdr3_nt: TGTGCCTGGAGCGCATGGGACAGCTCCTACGAGCAGTACTTC; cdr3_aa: CAWSAWDSSYEQYF
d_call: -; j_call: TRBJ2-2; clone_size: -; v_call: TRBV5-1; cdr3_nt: TGCGCCAGCAGTGGTCAGGGTACGAACACCGGGGAGCTGTTTTTT; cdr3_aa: CASSGQGTNTGELFF
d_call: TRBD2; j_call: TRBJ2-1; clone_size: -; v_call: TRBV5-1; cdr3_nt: TGCGCCAGCAGCTTCCGGGGGGGCTACAATGAGCAGTTCTTC; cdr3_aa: CASSFRGGYNEQFF
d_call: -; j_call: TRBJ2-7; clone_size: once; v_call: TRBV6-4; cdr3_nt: TGTGCCAGCACCGATATTCGGACACAAACCTACGAGCAGTACTTC; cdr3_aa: CASTDIRTQTYEQYF
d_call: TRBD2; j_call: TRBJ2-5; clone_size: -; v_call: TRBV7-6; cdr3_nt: TGTGCCAGCAGCCCCGACCCGACGGGGGGGACCCAGTACTTC; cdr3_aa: CASSPDPTGGTQYF
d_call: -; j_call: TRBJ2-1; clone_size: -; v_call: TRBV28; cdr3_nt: TGTGCCAGCAGCCCTAATTTGGGTAAATACAATGAGCAGTTCTTC; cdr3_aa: CASSPNLGKYNEQFF
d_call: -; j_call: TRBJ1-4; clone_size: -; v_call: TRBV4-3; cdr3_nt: TGCGCCAGCAGCCTTCTCGGCTCTAATGAAAAACTGTTTTTT; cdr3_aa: CASSLLGSNEKLFF
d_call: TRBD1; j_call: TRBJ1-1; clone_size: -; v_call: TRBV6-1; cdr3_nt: TGTGCCAGCAGTGAAGCGGGACAGGGAGGGACTGAAGCTTTCTTT; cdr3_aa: CASSEAGQGGTEAFF
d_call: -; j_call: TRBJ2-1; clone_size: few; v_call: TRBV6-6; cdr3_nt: TGTGCCAGCCGTAGGGACGGCACCTACAATGAGCAGTTCTTC; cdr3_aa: CASRRDGTYNEQFF
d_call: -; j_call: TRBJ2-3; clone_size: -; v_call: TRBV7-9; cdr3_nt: TGTGCCAGCAGCTCTTCGGTGTCAGATACGCAGTATTTT; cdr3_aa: CASSSSVSDTQYF
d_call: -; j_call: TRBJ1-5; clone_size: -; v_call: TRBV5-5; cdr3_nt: TGTGCCAGCAGCTTGGATCAGGGCGATAAGTCCCAGCATTTT; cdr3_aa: CASSLDQGDKSQHF
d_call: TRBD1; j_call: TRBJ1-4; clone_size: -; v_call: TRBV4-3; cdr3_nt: TGCGCCAGCAGCCAGGGACAGGGTCTTGAAAAACTGTTTTTT; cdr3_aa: CASSQGQGLEKLFF
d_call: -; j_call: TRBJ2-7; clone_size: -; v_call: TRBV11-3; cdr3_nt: TGTGCCAGCAGCTCAGAGGGCCGGGGTCCCTACGAGCAGTACTTC; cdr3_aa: CASSSEGRGPYEQYF
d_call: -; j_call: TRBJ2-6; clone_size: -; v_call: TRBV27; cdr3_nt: TGTGCCACCAGACAGACCTCTGGGGCCAACGTCCTGACTTTC; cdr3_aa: CATRQTSGANVLTF